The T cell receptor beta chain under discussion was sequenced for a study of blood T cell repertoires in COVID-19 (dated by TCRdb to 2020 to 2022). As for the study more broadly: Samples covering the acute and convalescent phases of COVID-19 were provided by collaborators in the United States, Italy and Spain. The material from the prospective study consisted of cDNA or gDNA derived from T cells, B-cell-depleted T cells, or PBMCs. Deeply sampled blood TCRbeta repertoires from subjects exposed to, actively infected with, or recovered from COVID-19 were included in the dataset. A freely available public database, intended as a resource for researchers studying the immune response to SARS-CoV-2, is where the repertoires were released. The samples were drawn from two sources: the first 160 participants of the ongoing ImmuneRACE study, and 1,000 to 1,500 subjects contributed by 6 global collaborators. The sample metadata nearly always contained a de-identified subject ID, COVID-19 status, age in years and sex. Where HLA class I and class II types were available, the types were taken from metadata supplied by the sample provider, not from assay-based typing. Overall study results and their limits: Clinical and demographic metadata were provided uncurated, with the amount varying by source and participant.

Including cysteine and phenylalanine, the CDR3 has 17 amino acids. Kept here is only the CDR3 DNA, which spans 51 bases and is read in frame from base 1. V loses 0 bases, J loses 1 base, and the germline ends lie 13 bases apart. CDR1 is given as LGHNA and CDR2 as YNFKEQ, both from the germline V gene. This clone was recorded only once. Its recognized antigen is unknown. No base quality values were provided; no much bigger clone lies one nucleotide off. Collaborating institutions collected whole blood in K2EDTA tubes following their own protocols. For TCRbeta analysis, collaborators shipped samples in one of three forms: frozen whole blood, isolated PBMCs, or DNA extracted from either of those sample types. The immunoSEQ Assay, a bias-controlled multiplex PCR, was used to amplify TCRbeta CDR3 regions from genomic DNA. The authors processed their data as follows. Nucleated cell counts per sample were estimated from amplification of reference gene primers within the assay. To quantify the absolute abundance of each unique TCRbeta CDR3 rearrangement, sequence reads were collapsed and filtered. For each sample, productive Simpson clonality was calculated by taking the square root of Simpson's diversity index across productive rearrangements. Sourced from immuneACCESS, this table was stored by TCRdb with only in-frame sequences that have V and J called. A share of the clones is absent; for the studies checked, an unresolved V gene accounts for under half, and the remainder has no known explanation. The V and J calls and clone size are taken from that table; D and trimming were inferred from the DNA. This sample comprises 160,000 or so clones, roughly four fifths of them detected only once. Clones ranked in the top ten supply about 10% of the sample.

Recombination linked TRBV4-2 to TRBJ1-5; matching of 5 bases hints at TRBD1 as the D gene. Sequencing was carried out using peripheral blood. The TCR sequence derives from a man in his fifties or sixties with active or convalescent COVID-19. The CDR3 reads CASSQERGEYSNQPQHF. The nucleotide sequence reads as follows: TGTGCCAGCAGCCAAGAGCGGGGGGAGTACAGCAATCAGCCCCAGCATTTT.